Shown below are 18 T cell receptor beta chains from a single sample sequenced in a study of cytomegalovirus exposure and HLA in healthy donors. Sequencing was performed with immunoSEQ multiplex PCR; in TCRdb, only in-frame clones are kept and a portion is missing. This table has 150,000 to 200,000 clones, 87% appearing once. The specimen was PBMCs. These TCRs come from a young woman in good health and CMV-seronegative.

CDR3 region: CASSEAAVTTNEKLFF. CDR3 nucleotide sequence: TGTGCCAGCAGTGAAGCGGCAGTCACAACTAATGAAAAACTGTTTTTT. This sequence joins TRBV6-1 and TRBJ1-4; D is ambiguous. The CDR3 length is 16 residues. Germline V CDR1 and CDR2: MNHNS, SASEGT. V shed 0 bases and J shed 0 bases, with 8 bases lying between them.

This sequence joins TRBV2 and TRBJ2-3; 8 nucleotides line up with TRBD1. The V and J ends lost 6 bases and 2 bases, in that order; junction bases with no gene match: 7. The CDR3 has 15 amino acids. From germline, CDR1 is SNHLY and CDR2 FYNNEI. The CDR3 region has the DNA TGTGCCAGCAGACCGGCCAGGGGGCCCACAGATACGCAGTATTTT. Its protein product is CASRPARGPTDTQYF.

V and J are TRBV7-8 and TRBJ2-7, with TRBD1 matching 9 bases. In germline, CDR1 is SGHVS, CDR2 FQNEAQ. J was trimmed by 6 bases and V by 5 bases; bases with no gene match: 5. The CDR3 is made up of 13 amino acids. The CDR3 spells CASSPVDRGEQYF. CDR3 nucleotide sequence: TGTGCCAGCAGCCCAGTGGACAGGGGCGAGCAGTACTTC.

J is TRBJ2-5 and V is TRBV27, with TRBD2 matching 9 bases. Looked up from germline, CDR1 is MNHEY and CDR2 is SMNVEV (reference sequence). V shed 5 bases, J shed 1 base, and the junction held 8 bases outside the gene matches. This CDR3 is 16 amino acids long. CDR3 sequence: CASSPRRLAVQETQYF. DNA of the CDR3: TGTGCCAGCAGTCCGCGAAGACTAGCGGTCCAAGAGACCCAGTACTTC.

The V and J genes are TRBV7-6 and TRBJ2-5, with 12 bases identical to TRBD2. In germline, CDR1 is SGHVS, CDR2 FNYEAQ. The CDR3 length is 17 residues. Germline trimming cut 5 bases from V and 0 bases from J; bases unmatched to any gene: 7. This CDR3 reads CASSALAGGQYQETQYF. The DNA of the CDR3 is TGTGCCAGCAGCGCGCTAGCGGGGGGGCAGTACCAAGAGACCCAGTACTTC.

This chain joins TRBV29-1 and TRBJ1-2, with 7 bases that match TRBD1. Germline V gene data show CDR1 as SQVTM and CDR2 as ANQGSEA. This CDR3 is 13 amino acids long. Trimming removed 2 bases from V and 2 bases from J; junction bases left unmatched: 2. As DNA, the CDR3 is TGCAGCGTTGAAACAGGGGCAAACTATGGCTACACCTTC. Encoded protein: CSVETGANYGYTF.

The chain joins TRBV5-6 to TRBJ2-7, with TRBD1 as a possible D gene (5 bases). CDR1 and CDR2 (germline): SGHDT, YYEEEE. CDR3 size: 16 residues. Trimming removed 0 bases from V and 0 bases from J, with 13 bases in between. CDR3 in amino acids: CASSLGQGSGSYEQYF. The CDR3 DNA follows: TGTGCCAGCAGCTTGGGGCAGGGTTCGGGCTCCTACGAGCAGTACTTC.

The V and J genes are TRBV5-4 and TRBJ1-1, with D possibly being TRBD1 (5 bases). This CDR3 has 15 amino acids. CDR1 and CDR2 from the germline V gene are SGHNT and YYREEE (reference sequence). Trimming pared 0 bases from V and 2 bases from J, leaving 11 bases between. The DNA for the CDR3 is TGTGCCAGCAGCTTGGGGGGACTGATCAACACTGAAGCTTTCTTT. It translates to CASSLGGLINTEAFF.

The V gene is TRBV29-1, the J gene TRBJ2-7; TRBD2 matches at 7 bases. Per germline, CDR1 SQVTM and CDR2 ANQGSEA. J lost 2 bases, V lost 6 bases, and 10 bases had no gene match. The CDR3 runs to 14 residues. CDR3 loop: CSVAGGGSTYEQYF. The CDR3 region has the DNA TGCAGCGTCGCTGGGGGGGGAAGTACCTACGAGCAGTACTTC.

The chain recombines TRBV7-8 with TRBJ2-7; D ambiguous. V lost 3 bases, J lost 0 bases, and 6 bases lay in between. Germline CDR1 reads SGHVS; CDR2 reads FQNEAQ. The CDR3 has 13 amino acids. In DNA form, the CDR3 reads TGTGCCAGCAGCTTCGAGAGCTCCTACGAGCAGTACTTC. It is translated as CASSFESSYEQYF. Variable domain in full (rest from reference TRBV7-8 and TRBJ2-7): GAGVSQSPRYKVAKRGQDVALRCDPISGHVSLFWYQQALGQGPEFLTYFQNEAQLDKSGLPSDRFFAERPEGSVSTLKIQRTQQEDSAVYLCASSFESSYEQYFGPGTRLTVT.

The V gene is TRBV5-1, the J gene TRBJ2-4, with 9 bases that match TRBD2. Losses at the gene ends were 6 bases for V and 1 base for J; bases not matched to a gene: 14. CDR1 and CDR2 (germline): SGHRS, YFSETQ. This CDR3 is 18 amino acids long. CDR3 bases: TGCGCCAGCACGTGGGACAGCGGGGGGTTAGGGGCCAAAAACATTCAGTACTTC. As protein: CASTWDSGGLGAKNIQYF.

This clone has a single count. The chain has TRBV4-1 and TRBJ2-3; D is perhaps TRBD2 (5 bases). The CDR3 has 14 amino acids. V dropped 6 bases and J dropped 4 bases, with 14 bases sitting between them. Germline CDR1 MGHRA, CDR2 YSYEKL. The CDR3 region has the DNA TGCGCCAGCAGACCCGACGGGGTCGCAGATACGCAGTATTTT. Its translation: CASRPDGVADTQYF.

The chain joins TRBV30 to TRBJ1-2; maybe TRBD1 (6 bases). V lost 4 bases to trimming and J lost 7 bases, with 13 bases between them. The CDR3 length is 12 residues. The germline V gene has CDR1 GTSNPN and CDR2 SVGIG (reference sequence). The CDR3 here is CAWTNQGGGYTF. In DNA form, the CDR3 reads TGTGCCTGGACAAACCAAGGGGGTGGCTACACCTTC.

The chain employs TRBV7-9 and TRBJ1-4; the match to TRBD1 covers 7 bases. After removal of 5 bases from V and 4 bases from J, the junction contained 7 bases not matched to a gene. Germline-derived CDR1 and CDR2 are SEHNR and FQNEAQ (reference sequence). This CDR3 is built from 15 residues. The CDR3: CASSQGGQDNEKLFF. CDR3 bases: TGTGCCAGCAGCCAGGGCGGACAGGATAATGAAAAACTGTTTTTT.

The chain uses TRBV19 and TRBJ2-7, with 7 bases lining up with TRBD2. The CDR3 has 15 amino acids. Germline values: CDR1 LNHDA, CDR2 SQIVND (reference sequence). V was clipped by 1 base and J by 2 bases; unmatched bases: 5. Here the CDR3 DNA reads TGTGCCAGTAGTATAGTTGGGGGGGGAACCTACGAGCAGTACTTC. Amino acid sequence: CASSIVGGGTYEQYF. Using reference TRBV19 and TRBJ2-7 for the parts outside the CDR3, the full variable domain is DGGITQSPKYLFRKEGQNVTLSCEQNLNHDAMYWYRQDPGQGLRLIYYSQIVNDFQKGDIAEGYSVSREKKESFPLTVTSAQKNPTAFYLCASSIVGGGTYEQYFGPGTRLTVT.

This clone was recorded a few times. This chain uses TRBV28 with TRBJ1-4; 9 nucleotides line up with TRBD1. The junction had 3 bases not matched to a gene; V was cut back by 6 bases and J by 4 bases. Germline CDR1 MDHEN, CDR2 SYDVKM. The CDR3 has 14 residues. CDR3 sequence: CASSLDRGNEKLFF. Here the CDR3 DNA reads TGTGCCAGCAGCCTGGACAGGGGTAATGAAAAACTGTTTTTT. The full variable domain, completed using reference TRBV28 and TRBJ1-4, is DVKVTQSSRYLVKRTGEKVFLECVQDMDHENMFWYRQDPGLGLRLIYFSYDVKMKEKGDIPEGYSVSREKKERFSLILESASTNQTSMYLCASSLDRGNEKLFFGSGTQLSVL.

V and J are TRBV15 and TRBJ2-1; D gene ambiguous. Deletions cut 1 base from V and 6 bases from J, with 4 bases between. CDR1 LNHNV and CDR2 YYDKDF come from the germline V gene (reference sequence). This CDR3 has 12 amino acids. DNA for the CDR3: TGTGCCACCAGCAGAGTCCGCAATGAGCAGTTCTTC. As protein: CATSRVRNEQFF.

The chain recombines TRBV5-1 with TRBJ2-1, with 8 bases fitting TRBD1. Germline V gene lookup returns CDR1 SGHRS and CDR2 YFSETQ. Trimming at V came to 8 bases and at J to 7 bases, leaving 11 bases not matched to a gene. The CDR3 has 14 amino acids. CDR3 DNA sequence: TGCGCCAGTTGGGACAGGCGACAACCAAATGAGCAGTTCTTC. This encodes CASWDRRQPNEQFF.